This entry concerns a single T cell receptor beta chain. Its antigen remains unknown. The sequence runs out 3 residues before the end of the CDR3; the remainder is reconstructed from the germline J gene. Clones were sequenced by immunoSEQ multiplex PCR, and TCRdb holds only the in-frame ones, with some missing. The ten top clones account for approximately 4.4%, within a sample of 15,000 to 17,000 clones. For at least one year, all CVID subjects received replacement immunoglobulin. Trimming shortened V by 3 bases and J by 2 bases, and 14 bases separated the two germline ends. This CDR3 is built from 15 residues. Germline-derived CDR1 and CDR2 are SGHDT and YYEEEE. This sample is part of a study of T cell clonality in common variable immunodeficiency. Overall study findings and caveats: Common variable immunodeficiency TCR beta sequences reportedly had fewer deletions and N-nucleotide insertions. Repertoire-complication correlations in CVID were limited by patient heterogeneity.

The sample consisted of peripheral blood mononuclear cells. The receptor was isolated from a human donor with common variable immunodeficiency. V usage is TRBV5-6 and J usage is TRBJ2-5; D is perhaps TRBD1 (6 bases). CDR3 DNA, as far as it was read: TGTGCCAGCAGCTCGAGACAGGCTCGTCAAGAGACC. Protein: CASSSRQARQET. The entire CDR3 protein is CASSSRQARQETQYF.